This is a list of T cell receptor beta chains from one sample in a study of Ad26.COV2.S vaccination and SARS-CoV-2 variants. Profiled with immunoSEQ multiplex PCR; TCRdb holds only in-frame clones, not every one. The table includes roughly 510,000 clones, roughly 85% detected once. Material: peripheral blood, obtained in a trial of Ad26.COV2.S vaccine versus placebo. The receptors originated from a person between 18 and 59 years old who received the Ad26.COV2.S COVID-19 vaccine or a placebo. CDR3s include the opening cysteine and the closing phenylalanine or tryptophan. D genes are given only for firm matches. Some rows have no size entry. The others give once, few or many, or a class for an expanded clone.

v_gene	abundance	d_gene	j_gene	CDR3nt	CDR3aa
TRBV2	few	TRBD1	TRBJ1-5	TGTGCCAGCAGTCTCGGGACAGGGGGAAATCAGCCCCAGCATTTT	CASSLGTGGNQPQHF
TRBV5-1	.	.	TRBJ2-3	TGCGCCAGCAGCGCAACTAGAAATTCAGATACGCAGTATTTT	CASSATRNSDTQYF
TRBV29-1	.	TRBD2	TRBJ2-1	TGCAGCGTTGAAGGGACTAGCGGAGGGTCCTACAATGAGCAGTTCTTC	CSVEGTSGGSYNEQFF
TRBV29-1	.	.	TRBJ1-6	TGCAGCGTAGCCTCAACGGGTGGGGACTATGATTCACCCCTCCACTTT	CSVASTGGDYDSPLHF
TRBV7-8	.	.	TRBJ1-3	TGTGCCAGCAGCTTAGATTTGGGTTCGGGTCGCACCTCTGGAAACACCATATATTTT	CASSLDLGSGRTSGNTIYF
TRBV9	.	.	TRBJ1-6	TGTGCCAGCAGCTTAAGACAAGATAATTCACCCCTCCACTTT	CASSLRQDNSPLHF
TRBV19	.	TRBD2	TRBJ2-1	TGTGCCAGTAGTATAGAAAAGCCGTGGGGACTAGCGGGATCTTTTGAGCAGTTCTTC	CASSIEKPWGLAGSFEQFF
TRBV18	few	TRBD1	TRBJ1-4	TGTGCCAGCTCTCAGATCGGGGGGACAGGTGAACTGTTTTTT	CASSQIGGTGELFF
TRBV12-5	few	.	TRBJ2-1	TGTGCGACCGCGAGGGACTCCTACAATGAGCAGTTCTTC	CATARDSYNEQFF
TRBV5-1	.	TRBD2	TRBJ2-4	TGCGCCAGCAGCGGCGGGACTAGCGGGAGGGACAATTATTGGGACATTCAGTACTTC	CASSGGTSGRDNYWDIQYF
TRBV2	.	.	TRBJ2-1	TGTGCCAGCCGGTTCAGGGACTCGCTATATTACAATGAGCAGTTCTTC	CASRFRDSLYYNEQFF
TRBV5-1	once	TRBD2	TRBJ2-1	TGCGCCAGCAGCCCGGTAGGGACTAGCGGCAATGAGCAGTTCTTC	CASSPVGTSGNEQFF
TRBV19	.	.	TRBJ2-1	TGTGCCAGTAGTATATGGCGAACGGGAGTGACTGAGCAGTTCTTC	CASSIWRTGVTEQFF
TRBV9	once	.	TRBJ2-7	TGTGCCAGCAGCCTATCACACGGGGCCGCTACCCCCTACGAGCAGTACTTC	CASSLSHGAATPYEQYF
TRBV27	.	.	TRBJ2-1	TGTGCCAGCAGCCACGGGAGCGGTGAGCAGTTCTTC	CASSHGSGEQFF
TRBV29-1	once	.	TRBJ2-7	TGCAGCGCCAGGACACACTCCTACGAGCAGTACTTC	CSARTHSYEQYF
TRBV27	.	TRBD1	TRBJ1-4	TGTGCCACCACGACAGGGGGGAGCGAAAAACTGTTTTTT	CATTTGGSEKLFF
TRBV19	few	.	TRBJ1-2	TGTGCCAGTAGTATTAAAGGCGGTGGCTACACCTTC	CASSIKGGGYTF
TRBV5-1	.	.	TRBJ1-4	TGCGCCAGCAGCTTGGGCATTGGGGGGCATGATGAAAAACTGTTTTTT	CASSLGIGGHDEKLFF
TRBV11-2	.	TRBD2	TRBJ2-7	TGTGCCAGCAGCCGGACTAGCGGGAGCTTAGAGCAGTACTTC	CASSRTSGSLEQYF
TRBV3-1/TRBV3-2	few	.	TRBJ1-1	TGTGCCAGCAGCCAACTGCTTCCGGGGACTGAAGCTTTCTTT	CASSQLLPGTEAFF
TRBV9	.	TRBD1	TRBJ2-7	TGTGCCAGCAGTCGGACCCCGGGACAGGGGGCTGAGGAGCAGTACTTC	CASSRTPGQGAEEQYF
TRBV5-4	.	.	TRBJ1-1	TGTGCCAGCAGCTTGGACCCCCTTCCGGATGAAGCTTTCTTT	CASSLDPLPDEAFF
TRBV6-2/TRBV6-3	.	.	TRBJ2-7	TGTGCCAGCAGTTACCAGGGCCTCTACGAGCAGTACTTC	CASSYQGLYEQYF
TRBV29-1	few	.	TRBJ1-1	TGCAGCGAAGTAACAGGGACTGAAGCTTTCTTT	CSEVTGTEAFF
TRBV14	many	TRBD1	TRBJ2-7	TGTGCCAGCAGCCGGGACAGTGTTTACGAGCAGTACTTC	CASSRDSVYEQYF
TRBV5-6	.	TRBD1	TRBJ2-1	TGTGCCAGCAGCTTCTCGTTTGACAGGGGAATGGTTGAGCAGTTCTTC	CASSFSFDRGMVEQFF
TRBV9	.	.	TRBJ2-5	TGTGCCAGCAGCACGACAGGCGAAGAGACCCAGTACTTC	CASSTTGEETQYF
TRBV6-6	.	TRBD1	TRBJ2-2	TGTGCCAGCAAACATGCCCGGGACAGAAACACCGGGGAGCTGTTTTTT	CASKHARDRNTGELFF
TRBV30	.	.	TRBJ1-2	TGTGCCTGGAAATTCGGTCAGGAGTTTGGCTACACCTTC	CAWKFGQEFGYTF
TRBV10-3	many	.	TRBJ1-1	TGTGCCATCTCCAACTCGGGGAAAGGGGGCACTGAAGCTTTCTTT	CAISNSGKGGTEAFF
TRBV5-6	.	TRBD1	TRBJ2-1	TGTGCCAGCAGCTTCACAGGGGTCTCCTACAATGAGCAGTTCTTC	CASSFTGVSYNEQFF
TRBV28	.	.	TRBJ2-1	TGTGCCAGCAGTTTATTGATTCACCCTCCCCGGGGGCAGTTCTTC	CASSLLIHPPRGQFF
TRBV28	.	.	TRBJ1-3	TGTGCCAGCACCATCCCCCGGTCGTCTGGAAACACCATATATTTT	CASTIPRSSGNTIYF
TRBV29-1	once	TRBD1	TRBJ1-4	TGCAGCGTCAGGACAGGGTACAGGGAAAAACTGTTTTTT	CSVRTGYREKLFF
TRBV9	.	.	TRBJ2-1	TGTGCCAGCAGCGTAGCGTTGAGTAGTGCAGGACCCTACAATGAGCAGTTCTTC	CASSVALSSAGPYNEQFF
TRBV30	.	.	TRBJ1-1	TGTGCCTGGAGGAGCTCTTGGGGTGGTGGTACTGAAGCTTTCTTT	CAWRSSWGGGTEAFF
TRBV11-2	.	TRBD2	TRBJ2-7	TGTGCCAGCAGCTTCTCTACTAGCGGGAGCGCCAGGAGCTCCTACGAGCAGTACTTC	CASSFSTSGSARSSYEQYF
TRBV20-1	.	.	TRBJ2-7	TGCAGTGCTAGGGCCTACGAGCAGTACTTC	CSARAYEQYF
TRBV6-5	once	.	TRBJ1-5	TGTGCCAGCAGTCTTACAGGCGATCAGCCCCAGCATTTT	CASSLTGDQPQHF
TRBV9	.	.	TRBJ1-3	TGTGCCACCTCCCCCGAGATAAACACCATATATTTT	CATSPEINTIYF
TRBV28	.	.	TRBJ2-1	TGTGCCAGCAGTCCGCTCCTGCCACACAATGAGCAGTTCTTC	CASSPLLPHNEQFF
TRBV18	.	.	TRBJ1-1	TGTGCCAGCTCACCACCGAGGCAGAGAGATGAAGCTTTCTTT	CASSPPRQRDEAFF
TRBV6-2/TRBV6-3	.	.	TRBJ2-1	TGTGCCAGCAGTTCTTTCACTGAGCAGTTCTTC	CASSSFTEQFF
TRBV19	.	.	TRBJ1-5	TGTGCCAGTAGTTCCAGGGATCAGCCCCAGCATTTT	CASSSRDQPQHF
TRBV9	.	.	TRBJ2-1	TGTGCCAGCAGCGTAGTGACAGGTGGTCTTAATGAGCAGTTCTTC	CASSVVTGGLNEQFF
TRBV4-3	.	.	TRBJ2-7	TGCGCCAGCAGCCTACATGTGGGTAGCGGTACCTACGAGCAGTACTTC	CASSLHVGSGTYEQYF
TRBV5-8	.	TRBD2	TRBJ2-1	TGTGCCAGCAGCCTAGCCGGGACTAGCGGACCGATAGGAGAGCAGTTCTTC	CASSLAGTSGPIGEQFF
TRBV29-1	.	TRBD2	TRBJ2-1	TGCAGCGTTGCCGGCGGGAGGGTAGGAAATGAGCAGTTCTTC	CSVAGGRVGNEQFF
TRBV24-1	.	.	TRBJ2-1	TGTGCCACGGCCGGGACGGGTAACAATGAGCAGTTCTTC	CATAGTGNNEQFF
TRBV19	.	.	TRBJ1-4	TGTGCCAGTAGTGCCGGACAGACCAATAATGAAAAACTGTTTTTT	CASSAGQTNNEKLFF
TRBV19	.	.	TRBJ2-3	TGTGCCAGTAGTATTTGGCTAGCTTTAGGTACAGATACGCAGTATTTT	CASSIWLALGTDTQYF
TRBV28	.	.	TRBJ1-1	TGTGCCAGCAGTTCTGGAGATACTGAAGCTTTCTTT	CASSSGDTEAFF
TRBV7-9	.	TRBD2	TRBJ2-5	TGTGCCAGCAGCCAAGCGGGAGCGATTCGAGAGACCCAGTACTTC	CASSQAGAIRETQYF
TRBV28	.	TRBD1	TRBJ1-1	TGTGCCAGCAGCACCCAAGACAGGGCCTACACTGAAGCTTTCTTT	CASSTQDRAYTEAFF
TRBV7-9	.	.	TRBJ2-5	TGTGCCAGCAGGGCCACGGTCCTAGAGACCCAGTACTTC	CASRATVLETQYF
TRBV11-2	few	.	TRBJ1-1	TGTGCCAGCAGGGAAACACAGGGGAACACTGAAGCTTTCTTT	CASRETQGNTEAFF